The 7 T cell receptor beta chains below all came from one sample that was sequenced in a study of cytomegalovirus exposure and HLA in healthy donors. The study ran its PCR with 60 Vbeta and 13 Jbeta primers. This table comes from immunoSEQ multiplex PCR, and its TCRdb copy is limited to in-frame clones, with some not included. The repertoire holds tens of thousands of clones, with around 85% as singletons. Sequencing was performed on PBMCs. These receptors originate from a woman aged 25 to 45 in good health and CMV-seronegative.

The chain joins TRBV19 to TRBJ2-3; 8 positions match TRBD2. The CDR3 sequence is 14 residues long. Trimming took 7 bases from V and 1 from J; bases not matched to a gene: 4. From germline, CDR1 is LNHDA and CDR2 SQIVND (reference sequence). CDR3 in DNA: TGTGCCAGTACCCCGACTAGCGGCACAGATACGCAGTATTTT. This encodes CASTPTSGTDTQYF.

The rearrangement uses TRBV5-1 and TRBJ2-3; 7 bases are shared with TRBD2. The CDR3 contains 16 residues. V lost 0 bases and J lost 4; bases outside the gene matches: 8. Germline loops: CDR1 SGHRS, CDR2 YFSETQ. CDR3 protein: CASSLETGSGADTQYF. The CDR3 DNA follows: TGCGCCAGCAGCTTGGAAACGGGGAGCGGGGCAGATACGCAGTATTTT.

This clone is a singleton in its sample. The chain employs TRBV14 and TRBJ2-1, with D possibly TRBD2 on 5 matching bases. The CDR3 is 17 amino acids. V was cut by 4 bases and J by 7 bases, with 23 bases left in between. Germline values: CDR1 SGHDN, CDR2 FVKESK. The CDR3 sequence: CASSLWTSSSPRNEQFF. CDR3 bases: TGTGCCAGCAGCCTGTGGACTTCTAGCTCCCCGCGGAATGAGCAGTTCTTC.

This rearrangement joins TRBV4-2 to TRBJ1-5; a possible D gene is TRBD1 (5 bases). The CDR3 consists of 16 residues. Between the trimmed V and J ends, which lost 0 bases and 1 base, there was a span of 10 bases. CDR1 and CDR2 (germline): LGHNA, YNFKEQ. CDR3 DNA: TGTGCCAGCAGCCAAGAAGGAGGGGAGAGCAATCAGCCCCAGCATTTT. Its protein is CASSQEGGESNQPQHF.

The rearrangement joins TRBV21-1 to TRBJ1-5. TRBV21-1 is a known pseudogene. The CDR3 is made up of 16 amino acids. In nucleotides, the CDR3 is TGTGCCAGCAGCAAAGCGCTTGGGGGGAGCAATCAGCCCCAGCATTTT. Translating it yields CASSKALGGSNQPQHF.

The chain couples TRBV18 to TRBJ1-2, with a tentative D call TRBD1 (5 bases). Germline V lookup: CDR1 KGHSH, CDR2 LQKENI. The CDR3 has 14 residues. V was clipped by 2 bases and J by 3 bases, with 10 bases between them. The CDR3 DNA sequence: TGTGCCAGCTCACCAGGGGGGACGGACTATGGCTACACCTTC. This sequence encodes CASSPGGTDYGYTF.

The chain uses TRBV30 and TRBJ2-3; TRBD2 matches at 13 bases. Germline V gene data show CDR1 as GTSNPN and CDR2 as SVGIG (reference sequence). J was trimmed by 4 bases and V by 1 base; bases with no gene match: 5. The CDR3 runs 16 residues. The CDR3 nucleotides read TGTGCCTGGAGTGCCGGGACTAGCGGGGTCTCAGATACGCAGTATTTT. Translated: CAWSAGTSGVSDTQYF.